What follows are 14 T cell receptor beta chains derived from one specimen sequenced in a study of T-cell reconstitution after alpha-beta-depleted transplantation in children. Library preparation (for TCRbeta) was performed with unique molecular identifiers. TCRdb called the PCR reads again in MiXCR, with one record for every CDR3 protein. Of hundreds of thousands of distinct CDR3 sequences listed, around 9.1% are singletons. The sample consisted of PBMCs, taken before TCRalphabeta/CD19-depleted stem cell transplant. These receptors came from a boy less than two years old with acute myeloid leukemia, due to receive a stem cell transplant.

This clonotype was counted at least ten times. The chain carries TRBV5-1 and TRBJ2-7, with TRBD1 matching over 7 bases. Trimming at V came to 2 bases and at J to 3 bases, leaving 5 bases not matched to a gene. CDR1 and CDR2 from the germline V gene are SGHRS and YFSETQ. CDR3 length equals 14 residues. Here the CDR3 reads CASSFEGQNYEQYF. CDR3 nucleotides: TGCGCCAGCAGCTTTGAGGGACAGAACTACGAGCAGTACTTC.

The rearrangement uses TRBV4-2 and TRBJ2-7; TRBD2 aligns across 10 bases. The CDR3 is made up of 20 amino acids. V lost 4 bases and J lost 0; bases outside the gene matches: 18. The germline V gene has CDR1 LGHNA and CDR2 YNFKEQ. CDR3 sequence: CASSPIRWALAGMSSYEQYF. The DNA of the CDR3 is TGTGCCAGCAGCCCGATCAGGTGGGCACTAGCGGGGATGTCCTCCTACGAGCAGTACTTC.

The chain joins TRBV11-2 to TRBJ2-1; 12 bases agree with TRBD1. The CDR3 runs to 16 residues. CDR1 is SGHAT and CDR2 is FQNNGV in the germline V gene. The V and J ends lost 5 bases and 12 bases, in that order; junction bases with no gene match: 14. CDR3 in amino acids: CASSVSVSGTGGGQFF. CDR3 bases: TGTGCCAGCAGCGTTTCCGTCTCCGGGACAGGGGGCGGGCAGTTCTTC.

This clonotype was seen at least ten times. V and J are TRBV7-9 and TRBJ2-4; a possible D gene is TRBD1 (6 bases). The germline V and J ends were trimmed by 5 bases and 8 bases, with 19 bases remaining between them. The CDR3 consists of 15 residues. Germline CDR1 SEHNR, CDR2 FQNEAQ (reference sequence). The CDR3 DNA follows: TGTGCCAGCAGCATCTCCAACAGGGTGGGTGACATTCAGTACTTC. The encoded protein is CASSISNRVGDIQYF.

This clonotype came up many times. The genes are TRBV12-3 or TRBV12-4 and TRBJ2-1, with D unresolved. This CDR3 contains 12 residues. V was trimmed by 6 bases and J by 7 bases, leaving 10 bases between them. This CDR3 reads CASSPTPNEQFF. CDR3 DNA sequence: TGTGCCAGCAGCCCTACACCTAATGAGCAGTTCTTC.

This clonotype was observed at least ten times. The genes are TRBV6-1 and TRBJ1-5; D not certain. This CDR3 is built from 14 residues. V lost 5 bases to trimming and J lost 3 bases, with 11 bases between them. The V gene's germline CDR1 is MNHNS and CDR2 SASEGT. The CDR3 sequence is CASSPNFFNQPQHF. CDR3 DNA sequence: TGTGCCAGCAGTCCTAATTTCTTCAATCAGCCCCAGCATTTT.

This clonotype came up many times. This chain's CDR3 is CATSAGSPYEQYF. CDR3 coding DNA: TGTGCCACCTCCGCCGGCAGCCCCTACGAGCAGTACTTC. The chain is built from TRBV10-3 and TRBJ2-7; D not certain. Trimming stripped 10 bases from V and 2 bases from J, with 15 bases between. The V gene's germline CDR1 is ENHRY and CDR2 SYGVKD. The CDR3 runs to 13 residues.

This clonotype was seen many times. This chain joins TRBV20-1 and TRBJ1-6; possible D gene TRBD1, 6 bases. CDR1 DFQATT and CDR2 SNEGSKA come from the germline V gene (reference sequence). V was clipped by 1 base and J by 5 bases, with 9 bases between them. The CDR3 is made up of 14 amino acids. CDR3 protein: CSARGDTDNSPLHF. CDR3 sequence (DNA): TGCAGTGCTAGAGGGGACACCGATAATTCACCCCTCCACTTT.

This clonotype was observed at least ten times. The CDR3 nucleotides read TGTGCCAGCAGCTTAATTGCGGGGGGCACAGATACGCAGTATTTT. It translates to CASSLIAGGTDTQYF. This chain joins TRBV7-3 and TRBJ2-3; 7 bases are a match to TRBD2. The V and J ends lost 1 base and 1 base, in that order; junction bases with no gene match: 2. The CDR3 contains 15 residues. Germline loops: CDR1 SGHTA, CDR2 FQGTGA.

This chain links TRBV20-1 with TRBJ2-1; tentatively, D is TRBD1 or TRBD2 (6 bases each). Germline V CDR1 and CDR2: DFQATT, SNEGSKA (reference sequence). CDR3 size: 14 residues. CDR3 in DNA: TGCTCTACACAGGGACTCCGCACCTACAATGAGCAGTTCTTC. Its translation is CSTQGLRTYNEQFF.

The chain carries TRBV21-1 and TRBJ2-5. TRBV21-1 is a known pseudogene. CDR3 length: 11 amino acids. The CDR3 coding sequence is TGTGCCAGCCCTTTTCAAGAGACCCAGTACTTC. Translated, it gives CASPFQETQYF.

This clonotype showed up many times. The chain links TRBV24-1 to TRBJ2-3, with D perhaps TRBD2 (6 bases). V dropped 1 base and J dropped 1 base, with 11 bases sitting between them. Germline lookup yields CDR1 KGHDR and CDR2 SFDVKD. The CDR3 has 16 amino acids. In DNA form, the CDR3 reads TGTGCCACCAGTGATTTTCGGAGGGGCGGCACAGATACGCAGTATTTT. It specifies CATSDFRRGGTDTQYF.

This clonotype was counted between two and nine times. V gene TRBV2 combines with J gene TRBJ1-6; the match to TRBD1 covers 7 bases. The CDR3 loop spans 13 amino acids. V shed 7 bases and J 10 bases; nucleotides not matched to a gene: 7. Germline CDR1 SNHLY, CDR2 FYNNEI. Here the CDR3 DNA reads TGTGCCAGCATCCCGGACAGGAGCTCACCCCTCCACTTT. This encodes CASIPDRSSPLHF.

Many counts were recorded for this clonotype. As DNA, the CDR3 is TGTGCCAGCAGCCAAGTCGGCACAGATACGCAGTATTTT. Protein product: CASSQVGTDTQYF. The chain uses TRBV3-1 and TRBJ2-3; D remains unclear. The CDR3 is 13 amino acids. In germline, CDR1 is LGHDT, CDR2 YNNKEL (reference sequence). Between the trimmed V and J ends, which lost 1 base and 1 base, there was a span of 3 bases.